This T cell receptor (beta chain) is drawn from a study of blood T cells in healthy people across ages. For the second PCR, which ran for 7 to 11 cycles, a sample-barcoded 5' primer and a J-beta primer mix were used. No fewer than 2.5 million CDR3-containing paired-end reads came from each sample. TCRdb fed the 5' RACE reads into MiXCR, producing one record per CDR3 protein. Among roughly 720,000 distinct CDR3 sequences listed, less than 70% were seen once. Each sample had at least 6 million PBMCs isolated. The total RNA that was extracted per sample amounted to at least 5.5 micrograms. The germline V gene has CDR1 SEHNR and CDR2 FQNEAQ (reference sequence). Trimming stripped 5 bases from V and 0 bases from J, with 14 bases between. The CDR3 sequence is 16 residues long.

The chain combines TRBV7-9 with TRBJ2-1; a possible D gene is TRBD2 (6 bases). The clonotype comes from a man at least 80 years old in good health. What was sequenced was blood. DNA for the CDR3: TGTGCCAGCAGCCCTTGGGGCGGGGTCTCCTACAATGAGCAGTTCTTC. It translates to CASSPWGGVSYNEQFF.